This entry describes one T cell receptor (beta chain). PCR involved 60 Vbeta and 13 Jbeta primers. TCRdb's copy holds only in-frame clones and misses some; the assay was immunoSEQ multiplex PCR. Here the sample spans about 170,000 clones, 80% to 90% being singletons. The data were taken from a study of cytomegalovirus exposure and HLA in healthy donors. CDR3 size: 13 residues. The germline gives CDR1 KGHSH, CDR2 LQKENI. The V end lost 2 bases, the J end lost 2 bases, and 6 bases lay between the germline ends. Sequencing was carried out using PBMCs. The clonotype was recovered from a young man in good health and CMV-seropositive. This chain connects TRBV18 to TRBJ1-1, with D tentatively TRBD1 (5 bases). The CDR3 nucleotides read TGTGCCAGCTCACCAGGGGCCAACACTGAAGCTTTCTTT. Translated: CASSPGANTEAFF.